The 32 T cell receptor beta chains given below trace back to one sample, sequenced in a study of glioma-infiltrating T cells after dendritic cell vaccination. Profiling relied on immunoSEQ multiplex PCR, and the TCRdb table lists in-frame clones only, not all of them. The table includes 90,000 to 100,000 clones, about four fifths detected once. The sequences come from blood, collected before dendritic cell vaccination. These receptors originate from a human donor with glioblastoma.

Only a few counts were recorded for this clone. The chain combines TRBV18 with TRBJ1-1; D remains ambiguous. The CDR3 loop spans 13 amino acids. CDR1 and CDR2 (germline): KGHSH, LQKENI. V lost 6 bases to trimming and J lost 2 bases, with 10 bases between them. As DNA, the CDR3 is TGTGCCAGCTCCCCTAAAGAAAACACTGAAGCTTTCTTT. It specifies CASSPKENTEAFF.

This chain links TRBV6-5 with TRBJ2-3, with D uncertain. CDR3 length equals 13 residues. With 6 bases removed from V and 1 base from J, the gap between germline ends came to 8 bases. Germline-derived CDR1 and CDR2 are MNHEY and SVGAGI. The CDR3 nucleotides are TGTGCCAGCAGCGCGGTGGGCACAGATACGCAGTATTTT. Amino acids: CASSAVGTDTQYF.

This clone was observed a handful of times. This chain uses TRBV5-1 with TRBJ2-2; 8 bases map to TRBD2. In germline, CDR1 is SGHRS, CDR2 YFSETQ. V gave up 6 bases and J gave up 2 bases; unmatched junction bases: 6. This CDR3 spans 15 amino acids. The CDR3 DNA follows: TGCGCCAGCAACCCGGGAGGGCTAAACACCGGGGAGCTGTTTTTT. Its protein is CASNPGGLNTGELFF.

The chain couples TRBV4-2 to TRBJ1-4; TRBD1 aligns across 9 bases. V lost 4 bases to trimming and J lost 2 bases; unmatched junction nucleotides: 8. Germline CDR1 LGHNA, CDR2 YNFKEQ. This CDR3 has 17 amino acids. The CDR3 here is CASSPRTGVMTNEKLFF. As DNA, the CDR3 is TGTGCCAGCAGCCCTCGGACAGGGGTTATGACTAATGAAAAACTGTTTTTT.

The genes are TRBV5-1 and TRBJ1-4; perhaps TRBD1 as D (5 bases). There are 13 residues in the CDR3. CDR1 and CDR2 (germline): SGHRS, YFSETQ. Trimming removed 4 bases at V and 8 bases at J, with 12 bases between. The CDR3 DNA reads TGCGCCAGCAGCAGGCAGGGTGGCGAAAAACTGTTTTTT. Translating gives CASSRQGGEKLFF.

The chain couples TRBV5-1 to TRBJ1-2, with 10 bases that match TRBD1. After removal of 3 bases from V and 4 bases from J, the junction contained 3 bases not matched to a gene. Germline lookup yields CDR1 SGHRS and CDR2 YFSETQ. There are 14 residues in the CDR3. CDR3 sequence reads: CASSSGQGSYGYTF. CDR3 sequence (DNA): TGCGCCAGCAGCTCGGGACAGGGGTCCTATGGCTACACCTTC.

The chain combines TRBV28 with TRBJ2-3, with TRBD1 identical over 12 bases. CDR3 length: 16 residues. CDR1 MDHEN and CDR2 SYDVKM come from the germline V gene. Trimming removed 4 bases from V and 7 bases from J; junction bases left unmatched: 9. The CDR3 loop reads CASSSYRDRGPHTQYF. Here the CDR3 DNA reads TGTGCCAGCAGTTCCTACCGGGACAGGGGGCCCCATACGCAGTATTTT.

CDR3 protein: CASSFTGDRGTEAFF. The DNA of the CDR3 is TGCGCCAGCAGCTTTACTGGGGACAGGGGGACTGAAGCTTTCTTT. V usage is TRBV5-1 and J usage is TRBJ1-1; 11 bases line up with TRBD1. The V gene end was trimmed by 2 bases and the J gene end by 5 bases; junction bases not matched to a gene: 5. Looked up from germline, CDR1 is SGHRS and CDR2 is YFSETQ. This CDR3 is built from 15 residues.

The chain couples TRBV6-5 to TRBJ2-5, with a weak D call TRBD2 (6 bases). The ends were cut back, 5 bases at V and 9 bases at J, with 22 bases in the middle. Germline assignment: CDR1 MNHEY and CDR2 SVGAGI. The CDR3 sequence is 15 residues long. The CDR3 sequence: CASSPVGPTGGAQYF. Here the CDR3 DNA reads TGTGCCAGCAGTCCCGTGGGGCCCACCGGAGGGGCCCAGTACTTC.

The CDR3 reads CASSASGGARPDTQYF. The CDR3 DNA reads as TGTGCCAGCAGCGCTAGCGGGGGGGCCCGTCCAGATACGCAGTATTTT. The rearrangement uses TRBV9 and TRBJ2-3; 12 positions match TRBD2. V gave up 3 bases and J gave up 4 bases; unmatched junction bases: 6. Germline values: CDR1 SGDLS, CDR2 YYNGEE. This CDR3 contains 16 residues.

Remarks on this clone: This sequence may be a read error, since a much larger clone differs from it by one base. V gene TRBV28 combines with J gene TRBJ2-7; 7 bases align to TRBD1. The germline CDR1 and CDR2 sequences are MDHEN and SYDVKM. The CDR3 sequence is 13 residues long. V gave up 6 bases and J gave up 2 bases; unmatched junction bases: 4. The CDR3 here is CASRGTVTYEQYF. The CDR3 nucleotides are TGTGCCAGCAGGGGGACAGTCACCTACGAGCAGTACTTC.

This chain connects TRBV7-9 to TRBJ1-2; 7 nucleotides agree with TRBD1. The trim removed 8 bases at V and 8 bases at J, leaving 11 bases unmatched. This CDR3 contains 13 residues. Germline V lookup: CDR1 SEHNR, CDR2 FQNEAQ (reference sequence). The CDR3 sequence is CASGDSGRGGYTF. The CDR3 DNA reads as TGTGCCAGCGGGGACAGCGGGAGGGGGGGCTACACCTTC.

This clone was detected a few times. V is TRBV10-3 and J is TRBJ2-7; 7 bases agree with TRBD2. CDR3 length: 13 amino acids. The junction had 6 bases not matched to a gene; V was cut back by 6 bases and J by 4 bases. CDR1 ENHRY and CDR2 SYGVKD come from the germline V gene. The CDR3 nucleotides read TGTGCCATCAGGACTAGCAGAGAGTACGAGCAGTACTTC. This codes for CAIRTSREYEQYF.

This chain uses TRBV27 with TRBJ2-3, with a possible D match to TRBD1 (6 bases). The V gene lost 0 bases and the J gene lost 2 bases, with 9 bases spanning the gap. The CDR3 runs to 15 residues. In germline, CDR1 is MNHEY, CDR2 SMNVEV (reference sequence). Here the CDR3 reads CASSLSSGDTDTQYF. The CDR3 nucleotides read TGTGCCAGCAGTTTATCTTCAGGGGACACAGATACGCAGTATTTT.

The rearrangement joins TRBV11-2 to TRBJ2-7, with 14 bases that match TRBD2. The CDR3 is made up of 17 amino acids. Germline assignment: CDR1 SGHAT and CDR2 FQNNGV. The J segment lost 0 bases and the V segment lost 5 bases, leaving 6 bases of the junction unmatched. The CDR3 loop is CASSRPGLAGDSYEQYF. CDR3 DNA: TGTGCCAGCAGCCGCCCGGGACTAGCGGGGGACTCCTACGAGCAGTACTTC.

The J gene is TRBJ1-1, the V gene TRBV18, with D possibly matching TRBD1 (6 bases). Germline V gene lookup returns CDR1 KGHSH and CDR2 LQKENI. There are 15 residues in the CDR3. Trimming pared 0 bases from V and 7 bases from J, leaving 15 bases between. CDR3 sequence (DNA): TGTGCCAGCTCACCACCTGCGGACAGATTGGGTGAAGCTTTCTTT. Amino acid sequence: CASSPPADRLGEAFF.

Comment on this clone: Other DNA sequences of this sample code for an identical CDR3. The V and J genes are TRBV28 and TRBJ1-5; unclear D gene. Germline CDR1 MDHEN, CDR2 SYDVKM. The CDR3 is made up of 14 amino acids. V was clipped by 2 bases and J by 4 bases, with 9 bases between them. The CDR3 nucleotides read TGTGCCAGCAGTTTAGGAGGGTCTAATCAGCCCCAGCATTTT. It codes for CASSLGGSNQPQHF.

This rearrangement joins TRBV9 to TRBJ1-4, with D unclear. The CDR3 consists of 15 residues. The germline gives CDR1 SGDLS, CDR2 YYNGEE. V was cut by 0 bases and J by 1 base, with 7 bases left in between. In nucleotides, the CDR3 is TGTGCCAGCAGCGTAGATCCAGGAACTAATGAAAAACTGTTTTTT. Its translation: CASSVDPGTNEKLFF.

In this sample, this clone turned up a few times. V usage is TRBV6-6 and J usage is TRBJ1-1, with unresolved D. Trimming removed 5 bases from V and 6 bases from J, with 10 bases in between. The CDR3 is 12 amino acids. Germline CDR1 is MNHNY and CDR2 is SVGAGI (reference sequence). This chain's CDR3 is CASSAQIAEAFF. Here the CDR3 DNA reads TGTGCCAGCAGTGCCCAGATCGCTGAAGCTTTCTTT.

V usage is TRBV27 and J usage is TRBJ1-1; possibly TRBD1 for D (6 bases). Germline V lookup: CDR1 MNHEY, CDR2 SMNVEV (reference sequence). CDR3 length: 14 amino acids. V lost 6 bases and J 1 base, leaving 12 bases between the germline ends. CDR3 nucleotides: TGTGCCAGCAGCCCGGGACACAAGAACACTGAAGCTTTCTTT. Its translation: CASSPGHKNTEAFF.

This clone has more than one count but fewer than ten. The rearrangement joins TRBV6-6 to TRBJ2-3, with TRBD1 matching over 9 bases. J gave up 4 bases and V 4 bases, and 6 bases lay outside the gene matches. There are 15 residues in the CDR3. Germline-derived CDR1 and CDR2 are MNHNY and SVGAGI (reference sequence). CDR3 loop: CASSSSDRGPDTQYF. CDR3 in DNA: TGTGCCAGCAGTTCATCGGACAGGGGACCAGATACGCAGTATTTT.

This sequence joins TRBV28 and TRBJ2-7; TRBD1 matches at 7 bases. Germline V lookup: CDR1 MDHEN, CDR2 SYDVKM. With V trimmed by 3 bases and J by 0 bases, 5 bases remained unmatched. The CDR3 contains 15 residues. The CDR3: CASSFWGQSSYEQYF. Written as DNA, the CDR3 is TGTGCCAGCAGTTTCTGGGGACAGAGCTCCTACGAGCAGTACTTC.

The rearrangement uses TRBV30 and TRBJ1-2; 8 bases match TRBD1. CDR1 is GTSNPN and CDR2 is SVGIG in the germline V gene (reference sequence). V was clipped by 3 bases and J by 4 bases; unmatched bases: 7. This CDR3 spans 14 amino acids. CDR3 sequence reads: CAWSRGQGVYGYTF. CDR3 nucleotides: TGTGCCTGGAGCAGGGGGCAAGGGGTCTATGGCTACACCTTC.

This sequence joins TRBV21-1 and TRBJ2-7; the table's TRBD2 call for D was not verified on the DNA. TRBV21-1 is labeled a pseudogene. CDR3 length equals 17 residues. As DNA, the CDR3 is TGTGCCAGCAGGTGGACTAGCGGCCCTACCCATTCCTACGAGCAGTACTTC. Translated, it gives CASRWTSGPTHSYEQYF.

This clone was picked up one time. The V gene is TRBV5-1, the J gene TRBJ1-1; TRBD1 might be the D (5 bases). The CDR3 covers 17 residues. From germline, CDR1 is SGHRS and CDR2 YFSETQ. V was cut by 0 bases and J by 5 bases, with 20 bases left in between. The CDR3 DNA reads TGCGCCAGCAGCTTGGGCAGGACAAAGTCGGTGTTGACTGAAGCTTTCTTT. Encoded protein: CASSLGRTKSVLTEAFF.

In its sample, this clone was seen once. The chain links TRBV6-5 to TRBJ2-7; the D is unclear. With 5 bases removed from V and 2 bases from J, the gap between germline ends came to 7 bases. The CDR3 contains 12 residues. CDR1 MNHEY and CDR2 SVGAGI come from the germline V gene. The CDR3 reads CASSGPAYEQYF. The CDR3 DNA is TGTGCCAGCAGTGGTCCGGCCTACGAGCAGTACTTC.

CDR3 nucleotides: TGTGCCAGCAGTGACCTGGGGGCGAGTTCACCCCTCCACTTT. This sequence encodes CASSDLGASSPLHF. J is TRBJ1-6 and V is TRBV6-1; possibly TRBD1 for D (6 bases). The length of the CDR3 is 14 residues. The germline CDR1 and CDR2 sequences are MNHNS and SASEGT. Trimming shortened V by 3 bases and J by 9 bases, and 12 bases separated the two germline ends.

The chain carries TRBV2 and TRBJ1-1; perhaps TRBD1 as D (5 bases). Germline CDR1 SNHLY, CDR2 FYNNEI. The CDR3 loop spans 13 amino acids. The germline V and J ends were trimmed by 8 bases and 5 bases, with 15 bases remaining between them. The CDR3 bases are TGTGCCAGCCGACTGGGGGGATGGACTGAAGCTTTCTTT. Amino acids: CASRLGGWTEAFF.

V usage is TRBV28 and J usage is TRBJ1-2; TRBD1 agrees at 7 bases. V dropped 8 bases and J dropped 4; count of bases not matched to a gene: 4. Germline V gene sequence: CDR1 MDHEN, CDR2 SYDVKM. The CDR3 spans 12 residues. The CDR3 loop is CASSTGVYGYTF. As DNA, the CDR3 is TGTGCCAGCTCCACAGGGGTCTATGGCTACACCTTC.

The sample holds a few counts of this clone. The chain carries TRBV10-3 and TRBJ2-7; the match to TRBD2 covers 10 bases. The CDR3 runs to 17 residues. Germline V gene lookup returns CDR1 ENHRY and CDR2 SYGVKD. Trimming took 5 bases from V and 4 from J; bases not matched to a gene: 14. CDR3 bases: TGTGCCATCAGTCCCCGACTAGCGGGCCCTTGGAGTTACGAGCAGTACTTC. It encodes CAISPRLAGPWSYEQYF.

There are a few counts of this clone. This chain joins TRBV5-4 and TRBJ2-5; 13 bases agree with TRBD2. Germline lookup yields CDR1 SGHNT and CDR2 YYREEE (reference sequence). J was trimmed by 1 base and V by 4 bases; bases with no gene match: 4. The CDR3 has 16 residues. CDR3 protein: CASSPGTSGIQETQYF. The CDR3 DNA reads TGTGCCAGCAGCCCGGGGACTAGCGGGATCCAAGAGACCCAGTACTTC.

The J gene is TRBJ1-2, the V gene TRBV19, with 9 bases fitting TRBD1. Germline lookup yields CDR1 LNHDA and CDR2 SQIVND (reference sequence). The length of the CDR3 is 14 residues. Germline trimming cut 10 bases from V and 7 bases from J; bases unmatched to any gene: 13. CDR3: CATSRGQGLSGYTF. The CDR3 nucleotides read TGTGCCACCAGCCGAGGACAGGGGCTTTCTGGCTACACCTTC. The full variable domain, completed using reference TRBV19 and TRBJ1-2, is DGGITQSPKYLFRKEGQNVTLSCEQNLNHDAMYWYRQDPGQGLRLIYYSQIVNDFQKGDIAEGYSVSREKKESFPLTVTSAQKNPTAFYLCATSRGQGLSGYTFGSGTRLTVV.